Below, 14 T cell receptor beta chains from the same sample are listed, as sequenced in a study of blood T cell repertoires in COVID-19. The assay was immunoSEQ multiplex PCR, and TCRdb's table has in-frame clones only and misses some. The table shows about 170,000 clones, with 70% to 85% occurring only once. The sequencing sample was made of peripheral blood. Receptors originate from a woman in her forties with COVID-19, enrolled during active disease.

Only a few counts were recorded for this clone. V usage is TRBV2 and J usage is TRBJ1-2; 7 bases are shared with TRBD1. Germline values: CDR1 SNHLY, CDR2 FYNNEI. The CDR3 is 14 amino acids. The ends lost 6 bases at V and 4 bases at J; junction bases unmatched: 8. The chain's CDR3 is CASRPGQSPYGYTF. CDR3 DNA: TGTGCCAGCAGGCCGGGACAGAGCCCCTATGGCTACACCTTC. Supplemented by reference TRBV2 and TRBJ1-2, the full variable domain reads EPEVTQTPSHQVTQMGQEVILRCVPISNHLYFYWYRQILGQKVEFLVSFYNNEISEKSEIFDDQFSVERPDGSNFTLKIRSTKLEDSAMYFCASRPGQSPYGYTFGSGTRLTVV.

V and J are TRBV9 and TRBJ1-1, with D unresolved. Germline CDR1 and CDR2: SGDLS and YYNGEE. V lost 9 bases and J lost 0, with 12 bases in between. The CDR3 is 13 residues long. Written as DNA, the CDR3 is TGTGCCACCGGGATTCTCGTGAACACTGAAGCTTTCTTT. Translated: CATGILVNTEAFF.

J is TRBJ1-1 and V is TRBV5-5; the D is unclear. Germline assignment: CDR1 SGHKS and CDR2 YYEKEE (reference sequence). The CDR3 loop spans 13 amino acids. V was shortened by 2 bases and J by 3 bases, with 8 bases between the two germline ends. The CDR3 DNA sequence: TGTGCCAGCAGCTTACAGAGGGACACTGAAGCTTTCTTT. Translated: CASSLQRDTEAFF.

The chain combines TRBV6-5 with TRBJ2-4, with D perhaps matching TRBD1 (5 bases). This CDR3 spans 14 amino acids. Trimming shortened V by 8 bases and J by 1 base, and 12 bases separated the two germline ends. The germline V gene has CDR1 MNHEY and CDR2 SVGAGI. Written as DNA, the CDR3 is TGTGCCAGCGGTACAGGTACCGCCAAAAACATTCAGTACTTC. Translation: CASGTGTAKNIQYF.

The rearrangement links TRBV6-5 to TRBJ2-5, with 7 bases matching TRBD2. CDR3 length equals 12 residues. Germline-derived CDR1 and CDR2 are MNHEY and SVGAGI. V lost 7 bases and J lost 5; bases outside the gene matches: 4. In DNA, the CDR3 is TGTGCCAGCACCATCGGGGGGGAGACCCAGTACTTC. The encoded protein is CASTIGGETQYF.

V gene TRBV30 combines with J gene TRBJ2-5, with TRBD2 as a possible D gene (5 bases). V was trimmed by 5 bases and J by 4 bases, leaving 17 bases between them. CDR1 and CDR2 from the germline V gene are GTSNPN and SVGIG (reference sequence). This CDR3 is built from 14 residues. The DNA of the CDR3 is TGTGCCTGGGATCTGGGTCGGGGTCGAGAGACCCAGTACTTC. Protein sequence: CAWDLGRGRETQYF.

The chain employs TRBV28 and TRBJ2-5, with D unresolved. The germline gives CDR1 MDHEN, CDR2 SYDVKM. Trimming took 3 bases from V and 1 from J, leaving 9 bases between them. CDR3 length equals 14 residues. The CDR3 bases are TGTGCCAGCAGTTTTTTTCAGTTCCAAGAGACCCAGTACTTC. Protein sequence: CASSFFQFQETQYF.

The rearrangement links TRBV9 to TRBJ1-2; D remains ambiguous. Deletions cut 1 base from V and 2 bases from J, with 6 bases between. The CDR3 is 13 amino acids. Germline V CDR1 and CDR2: SGDLS, YYNGEE. In DNA, the CDR3 is TGTGCCAGCAGCGTAAGCGAAAACTATGGCTACACCTTC. This encodes CASSVSENYGYTF.

This chain joins TRBV7-2 and TRBJ1-1, with 8 positions matching TRBD1. The CDR3 sequence is 19 residues long. V lost 5 bases, J lost 1 base, and 18 bases stayed unmatched. Per germline, CDR1 SGHTA and CDR2 FQGNSA. This CDR3 is CASSRDRLVLGHENTEAFF. The CDR3 coding sequence is TGTGCCAGCAGCCGGGACAGGCTCGTGTTGGGGCATGAGAACACTGAAGCTTTCTTT.

This clone came up once. This may be a read error, as it is one base from a much larger clone. Additional DNA sequences in this sample encode the identical CDR3. The chain combines TRBV10-1 with TRBJ2-2, with 9 nucleotides matching TRBD1. The CDR3 covers 15 residues. Trimming at V came to 6 bases and at J to 2 bases, leaving 4 bases not matched to a gene. Germline V gives CDR1 WNHNN, CDR2 SYGVQD (reference sequence). CDR3 nucleotides: TGCGCCAGCAGCCAGGGACAGGGAAACACCGGGGAGCTGTTTTTT. Its translation: CASSQGQGNTGELFF.

This clone has only one observation. The chain carries TRBV2 and TRBJ1-1; weak D call: TRBD1 (5 bases). Germline V gives CDR1 SNHLY, CDR2 FYNNEI. V was clipped by 0 bases and J by 6 bases, with 8 bases between them. The length of the CDR3 is 13 residues. This CDR3 is CASSEAPGAEAFF. CDR3 in DNA: TGTGCCAGCAGTGAAGCGCCGGGGGCTGAAGCTTTCTTT.

Of note for this clone: The sample has other DNA sequences that encode this CDR3 too. The chain employs TRBV30 and TRBJ1-6; 8 bases agree with TRBD1. Germline-derived CDR1 and CDR2 are GTSNPN and SVGIG (reference sequence). J gave up 8 bases and V 1 base, and 4 bases lay outside the gene matches. The CDR3 is 14 residues long. The CDR3 is CAWSDGQGYSPLHF. In DNA, the CDR3 is TGTGCCTGGAGTGACGGACAGGGATATTCACCCCTCCACTTT.

The V and J genes are TRBV14 and TRBJ2-1; unclear D gene. This CDR3 spans 18 amino acids. The V gene lost 1 base and the J gene lost 0 bases, with 16 bases spanning the gap. Germline-derived CDR1 and CDR2 are SGHDN and FVKESK. The CDR3 loop reads CASSQAWAESSSYNEQFF. CDR3 DNA: TGTGCCAGCAGCCAAGCTTGGGCTGAGTCGAGCTCCTACAATGAGCAGTTCTTC.

This chain uses TRBV7-9 with TRBJ1-2; D not resolved. The V end was cut by 5 bases, the J end by 7 bases, with 8 bases between. CDR1 is SEHNR and CDR2 is FQNEAQ in the germline V gene (reference sequence). The CDR3 spans 11 residues. Here the CDR3 reads CASSVRTGYTF. In nucleotides, the CDR3 is TGTGCCAGCAGCGTTAGAACTGGCTACACCTTC. The full variable domain, completed using reference TRBV7-9 and TRBJ1-2, is DTGVSQNPRHKITKRGQNVTFRCDPISEHNRLYWYRQTLGQGPEFLTYFQNEAQLEKSRLLSDRFSAERPKGSFSTLEIQRTEQGDSAMYLCASSVRTGYTFGSGTRLTVV.